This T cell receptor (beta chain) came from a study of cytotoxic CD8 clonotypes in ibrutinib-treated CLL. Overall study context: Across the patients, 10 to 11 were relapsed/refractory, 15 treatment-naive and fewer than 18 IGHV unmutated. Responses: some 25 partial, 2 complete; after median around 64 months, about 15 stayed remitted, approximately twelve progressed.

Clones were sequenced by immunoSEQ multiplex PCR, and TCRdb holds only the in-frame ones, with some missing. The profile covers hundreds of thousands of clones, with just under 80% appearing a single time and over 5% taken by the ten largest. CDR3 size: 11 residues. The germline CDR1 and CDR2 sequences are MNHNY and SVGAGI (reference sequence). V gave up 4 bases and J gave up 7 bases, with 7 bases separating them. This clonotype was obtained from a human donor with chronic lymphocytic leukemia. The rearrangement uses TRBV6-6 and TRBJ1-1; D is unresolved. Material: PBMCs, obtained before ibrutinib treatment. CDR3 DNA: TGTGCCAGCAGTTCTACCCTTGAAGCTTTCTTT. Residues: CASSSTLEAFF.